The entry below describes one T cell receptor (beta chain). The CDR3 sequence is 20 residues long. Germline values: CDR1 SGDLS, CDR2 YYNGEE. V was clipped by 0 bases and J by 4 bases; unmatched bases: 12. The sample is drawn from a study of shared clonotypes between healthy human individuals. Libraries were prepared by immunoSEQ multiplex PCR; TCRdb keeps only in-frame clonotypes and omits some of them. The repertoire holds about 1.5 million clones, with roughly 97% as singletons. The sample comprised naive CD4+ T cells sorted from blood. The sample's subset: CD45RA+ positively selected. The TCR comes from a man aged 25-45 years in good health. The chain is built from TRBV9 and TRBJ2-1, with 14 bases fitting TRBD2. This chain's CDR3 is CASSVAGWGLAGVGYNEQFF. The CDR3 bases are TGTGCCAGCAGCGTAGCGGGGTGGGGACTAGCGGGAGTTGGGTACAATGAGCAGTTCTTC.